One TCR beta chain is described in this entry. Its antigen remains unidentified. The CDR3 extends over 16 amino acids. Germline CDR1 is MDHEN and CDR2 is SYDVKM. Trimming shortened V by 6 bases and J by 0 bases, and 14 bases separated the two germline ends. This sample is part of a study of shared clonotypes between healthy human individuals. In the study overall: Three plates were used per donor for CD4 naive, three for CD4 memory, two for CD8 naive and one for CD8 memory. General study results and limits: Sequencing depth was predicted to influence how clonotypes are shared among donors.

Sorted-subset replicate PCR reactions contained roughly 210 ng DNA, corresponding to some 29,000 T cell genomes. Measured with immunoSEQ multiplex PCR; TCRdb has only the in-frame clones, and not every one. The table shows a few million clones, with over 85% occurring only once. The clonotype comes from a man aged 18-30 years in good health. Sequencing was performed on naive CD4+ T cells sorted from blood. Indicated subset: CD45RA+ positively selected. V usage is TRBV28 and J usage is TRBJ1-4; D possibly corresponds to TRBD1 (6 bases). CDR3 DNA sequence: TGTGCCAGCAGCTCCTCAAGGGGGGCAACTAATGAAAAACTGTTTTTT. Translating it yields CASSSSRGATNEKLFF.